Listed below are T cell receptor beta chains from one sample, sequenced in a study of T cells in Graves' hyperthyroidism and ophthalmopathy. One entry per CDR3 protein, called by TCRdb with MiXCR from the multiplex PCR reads. The sample records roughly 500,000 distinct CDR3 sequences, 15% to 20% being singletons. Sequencing input: blood. These receptors all stem from a woman aged 25 to 39 with Graves' ophthalmopathy. Each CDR3 is given with its conserved first and last residue. The order of the fields is CDR3 protein, CDR3 DNA, D gene, clone size, V gene, J gene. A D gene is named only where the DNA matches it firmly. Clone size appears in some rows only: once, few, many, or a class for an expanded clone.

CDR3 protein: CASLSYEQYF
CDR3 DNA: TGTGCCAGCCTCTCCTACGAGCAGTACTTC
D gene: .
clone size: .
V gene: TRBV27
J gene: TRBJ2-7

CDR3 protein: CASSSDRGLSGVRTDTQYF
CDR3 DNA: TGTGCCAGCAGTTCCGACAGGGGGCTCTCGGGAGTACGCACAGATACGCAGTATTTT
D gene: TRBD1
clone size: many
V gene: TRBV28
J gene: TRBJ2-3

CDR3 protein: CASRLAGTGELFF
CDR3 DNA: TGTGCCAGCAGACTAGCGGGCACCGGGGAGCTGTTTTTT
D gene: TRBD2
clone size: many
V gene: TRBV6-2/TRBV6-3
J gene: TRBJ2-2

CDR3 protein: CASSFPGLLAGLSGEQYF
CDR3 DNA: TGTGCCAGCAGCTTCCCAGGGCTACTAGCGGGATTGTCGGGCGAGCAGTACTTC
D gene: TRBD2
clone size: many
V gene: TRBV11-2
J gene: TRBJ2-7

CDR3 protein: CSARQWDRDNQPQHF
CDR3 DNA: TGCAGTGCTAGACAGTGGGACAGGGACAATCAGCCCCAGCATTTT
D gene: TRBD1
clone size: many
V gene: TRBV20-1
J gene: TRBJ1-5

CDR3 protein: CASTQAGYYEQYF
CDR3 DNA: TGTGCCAGCACCCAGGCAGGCTACTACGAGCAGTACTTC
D gene: .
clone size: .
V gene: TRBV28
J gene: TRBJ2-7

CDR3 protein: CASSSLGLAGGYYNEQFF
CDR3 DNA: TGTGCCAGCAGTTCCTTGGGACTAGCGGGAGGGTATTACAATGAGCAGTTCTTC
D gene: TRBD2
clone size: .
V gene: TRBV13
J gene: TRBJ2-1

CDR3 protein: CASSPRQTNEQFF
CDR3 DNA: TGTGCCAGCAGCCCCCGACAGACCAATGAGCAGTTCTTC
D gene: .
clone size: many
V gene: TRBV11-3
J gene: TRBJ2-1

CDR3 protein: CAGNSRGTYEQYF
CDR3 DNA: TGTGCCGGCAACTCAAGGGGGACCTACGAGCAGTACTTC
D gene: .
clone size: .
V gene: TRBV7-2
J gene: TRBJ2-7

CDR3 protein: CASSLSWYGNQPQHF
CDR3 DNA: TGTGCCAGCAGTTTAAGCTGGTATGGCAATCAGCCCCAGCATTTT
D gene: .
clone size: .
V gene: TRBV27
J gene: TRBJ1-5

CDR3 protein: CATSVTGGNEQFF
CDR3 DNA: TGTGCCACCAGTGTTACAGGCGGCAATGAGCAGTTCTTC
D gene: .
clone size: .
V gene: TRBV24-1
J gene: TRBJ2-1

CDR3 protein: CASSVPRTSGSHEQYF
CDR3 DNA: TGTGCCAGCAGTGTACCACGGACTAGCGGGAGTCACGAGCAGTACTTC
D gene: TRBD2
clone size: few
V gene: TRBV2
J gene: TRBJ2-7

CDR3 protein: CASSLQGQGDLDTQYF
CDR3 DNA: TGCGCCAGCAGCTTGCAAGGACAGGGTGACTTGGATACGCAGTATTTT
D gene: TRBD1
clone size: .
V gene: TRBV5-1
J gene: TRBJ2-3

CDR3 protein: CSAFQTSGGITDTQYF
CDR3 DNA: TGCAGTGCTTTCCAAACTAGCGGGGGAATCACAGATACGCAGTATTTT
D gene: TRBD2
clone size: many
V gene: TRBV20-1
J gene: TRBJ2-3

CDR3 protein: CASSPRTGSPETQYF
CDR3 DNA: TGTGCCAGCAGCCCTCGGACAGGGTCCCCAGAGACCCAGTACTTC
D gene: TRBD1
clone size: .
V gene: TRBV3-1
J gene: TRBJ2-5

CDR3 protein: CASIRRAEAFF
CDR3 DNA: TGTGCCAGCATTCGCAGGGCTGAAGCTTTCTTT
D gene: .
clone size: .
V gene: TRBV28
J gene: TRBJ1-1

CDR3 protein: CASSYVREQYF
CDR3 DNA: TGTGCCAGCAGCTATGTCCGGGAGCAGTACTTC
D gene: .
clone size: .
V gene: TRBV12-3/TRBV12-4
J gene: TRBJ2-7

CDR3 protein: CASSLNSRSKGEQYF
CDR3 DNA: TGTGCCAGCAGCTTAAACAGCCGGAGCAAAGGAGAGCAGTACTTC
D gene: .
clone size: few
V gene: TRBV7-9
J gene: TRBJ2-7